What follows describes a single T cell receptor (beta chain). Its antigen is currently unknown. This specimen comes from a study of shared clonotypes between healthy human individuals. Study conclusions and caveats: Clonotype sharing across several donors was observed for around 4.8% of naive CD4 clonotypes.

Once extracted for a subset, genomic DNA was divided evenly among several immunoSEQ plates. Some clones are missing from TCRdb's copy, which holds only in-frame ones; the method was immunoSEQ multiplex PCR. The sample has about 2.4 million clones, around 90% seen once; the top ten hold roughly 0.15%. The sequence derives from a man aged 18 to 29 in good health. Input material: naive CD4+ T cells sorted from blood. Subset described: CD45RA+ positively selected.

The CDR3 DNA follows: TGTGCCAGCTCACCACCGGGACAGCAGCTTATCGAGACCCAGTACTTC. Amino acids: CASSPPGQQLIETQYF. The V call is TRBV18, the J call TRBJ2-5; 7 bases agree with TRBD1. The trim removed 0 bases at V and 5 bases at J, leaving 9 bases unmatched. The germline CDR1 and CDR2 sequences are KGHSH and LQKENI. There are 16 residues in the CDR3.